The rows below give T cell receptor beta chains drawn from one sample of a study of OX40 agonist ivuxolimab in advanced cancers. The method was immunoSEQ multiplex PCR; TCRdb's version includes in-frame clones alone and lacks a portion of them. The table shows over 40,000 clones, with 70% to 90% occurring only once. The sample in question was CD4+ or CD8+ T cells sorted from blood, obtained in a trial of the OX40 agonist ivuxolimab. The receptors here all came from an adult with an advanced solid tumor such as melanoma, head and neck, liver or kidney cancer. Each CDR3 is given with its conserved first and last residue. A D gene is named only where the DNA matches it firmly. For some rows the clone size is stated as once, few or many, or as a class when expanded; others skip it.

v_gene: TRBV6-6; abundance: NA; j_gene: TRBJ1-1; d_gene: NA; CDR3aa: CASSYSGGEAFF; CDR3nt: TGTGCCAGCAGTTACTCGGGGGGAGAGGCTTTCTTT
v_gene: TRBV10-3; abundance: NA; j_gene: TRBJ2-5; d_gene: TRBD1; CDR3aa: CAISEATGTWETQYF; CDR3nt: TGTGCCATCAGTGAGGCGACAGGGACGTGGGAGACCCAGTACTTC
v_gene: TRBV15; abundance: NA; j_gene: TRBJ1-4; d_gene: NA; CDR3aa: CATSVRTAFVEKLFF; CDR3nt: TGTGCCACCAGCGTTCGGACAGCCTTTGTGGAAAAACTGTTTTTT
v_gene: TRBV27; abundance: NA; j_gene: TRBJ2-7; d_gene: NA; CDR3aa: CASSLALSAGEQYF; CDR3nt: TGTGCCAGCAGTCTCGCCCTCTCCGCCGGCGAGCAGTACTTC
v_gene: TRBV7-9; abundance: once; j_gene: TRBJ2-4; d_gene: NA; CDR3aa: CASSPRGVKNIQYF; CDR3nt: TGTGCCAGCAGCCCCCGTGGGGTCAAAAACATTCAGTACTTC
v_gene: TRBV27; abundance: NA; j_gene: TRBJ2-3; d_gene: TRBD2; CDR3aa: CASSPREGSTDTQYF; CDR3nt: TGTGCCAGCAGCCCGAGGGAGGGAAGCACAGATACGCAGTATTTT
v_gene: TRBV4-1; abundance: NA; j_gene: TRBJ2-5; d_gene: NA; CDR3aa: CASSQGQFQETQYF; CDR3nt: TGCGCCAGCAGCCAAGGACAGTTTCAAGAGACCCAGTACTTC
v_gene: TRBV28; abundance: NA; j_gene: TRBJ1-5; d_gene: TRBD1; CDR3aa: CASSFPGTGNQPQHF; CDR3nt: TGTGCCAGCAGTTTCCCGGGGACAGGAAATCAGCCCCAGCATTTT
v_gene: TRBV27; abundance: NA; j_gene: TRBJ2-7; d_gene: TRBD2; CDR3aa: CASSLITGTNYEQYF; CDR3nt: TGTGCCAGCAGTTTAATCACCGGGACTAACTACGAGCAGTACTTC
v_gene: TRBV4-1; abundance: NA; j_gene: TRBJ2-1; d_gene: NA; CDR3aa: CASSQGPPALFDNEQFF; CDR3nt: TGCGCCAGCAGCCAGGGCCCCCCCGCGCTCTTTGACAATGAGCAGTTCTTC
v_gene: TRBV27; abundance: once; j_gene: TRBJ2-7; d_gene: NA; CDR3aa: CASSLQVTYEQYF; CDR3nt: TGTGCCAGCAGTTTGCAGGTAACCTACGAGCAGTACTTC
v_gene: TRBV9; abundance: NA; j_gene: TRBJ2-7; d_gene: TRBD2; CDR3aa: CASSVEDDSGIYEQYF; CDR3nt: TGTGCCAGCAGCGTAGAAGATGATAGCGGGATCTACGAGCAGTACTTC
v_gene: TRBV5-5; abundance: NA; j_gene: TRBJ1-5; d_gene: NA; CDR3aa: CASSDIWSNQPQHF; CDR3nt: TGTGCCAGCAGCGACATCTGGAGCAATCAGCCCCAGCATTTT
v_gene: TRBV11-2; abundance: NA; j_gene: TRBJ1-3; d_gene: NA; CDR3aa: CASSLVPGPRSGNTIYF; CDR3nt: TGTGCCAGCAGCTTAGTCCCGGGACCCCGCTCTGGAAACACCATATATTTT
v_gene: TRBV14; abundance: NA; j_gene: TRBJ1-2; d_gene: NA; CDR3aa: CASSPGLGTRVYTF; CDR3nt: TGTGCCAGCAGCCCAGGGTTGGGGACAAGGGTCTACACCTTC
v_gene: TRBV19; abundance: NA; j_gene: TRBJ2-1; d_gene: NA; CDR3aa: CASSIETGGAGYNEQFF; CDR3nt: TGTGCCAGTAGTATAGAGACAGGCGGAGCGGGATACAATGAGCAGTTCTTC
v_gene: TRBV27; abundance: NA; j_gene: TRBJ2-7; d_gene: TRBD2; CDR3aa: CASSTRTSGSGEQYF; CDR3nt: TGTGCCAGCAGCACCCGGACTAGCGGGAGTGGCGAGCAGTACTTC
v_gene: TRBV7-9; abundance: NA; j_gene: TRBJ2-7; d_gene: TRBD1; CDR3aa: CASSLYVGQVPNEQYF; CDR3nt: TGTGCCAGCAGCTTATACGTAGGACAGGTCCCCAACGAGCAGTACTTC
v_gene: TRBV19; abundance: NA; j_gene: TRBJ2-1; d_gene: NA; CDR3aa: CASRGSWPFNEQFF; CDR3nt: TGTGCCAGTAGAGGTAGCTGGCCCTTCAATGAGCAGTTCTTC
v_gene: TRBV6-1; abundance: NA; j_gene: TRBJ1-2; d_gene: TRBD1; CDR3aa: CASSESRTGVFYGYTF; CDR3nt: TGTGCCAGCAGTGAAAGTAGGACAGGGGTCTTCTATGGCTACACCTTC
v_gene: TRBV28; abundance: NA; j_gene: TRBJ1-2; d_gene: NA; CDR3aa: CASSPDSLNYGYTF; CDR3nt: TGTGCCAGCAGCCCTGACTCTCTTAACTATGGCTACACCTTC
v_gene: TRBV29-1; abundance: NA; j_gene: TRBJ2-7; d_gene: TRBD2; CDR3aa: CSVVGTSETTYEQYF; CDR3nt: TGCAGCGTTGTCGGGACTAGCGAGACCACATACGAGCAGTACTTC
v_gene: TRBV5-5; abundance: NA; j_gene: TRBJ2-3; d_gene: TRBD2; CDR3aa: CASSLTGLAGGGNTDTQYF; CDR3nt: TGTGCCAGCAGCCTCACGGGACTAGCGGGAGGGGGGAACACAGATACGCAGTATTTT
v_gene: TRBV7-3; abundance: NA; j_gene: TRBJ2-2; d_gene: NA; CDR3aa: CASSLRVAGELFF; CDR3nt: TGTGCCAGCAGCTTACGGGTGGCCGGGGAGCTGTTTTTT
v_gene: TRBV7-8; abundance: NA; j_gene: TRBJ2-1; d_gene: TRBD2; CDR3aa: CASRLLAGGLYNEQFF; CDR3nt: TGTGCCAGCAGGTTACTAGCGGGAGGACTATACAATGAGCAGTTCTTC
v_gene: TRBV4-1; abundance: NA; j_gene: TRBJ1-3; d_gene: NA; CDR3aa: CASSQVFSGNTIYF; CDR3nt: TGCGCCAGCAGCCAGGTATTCTCTGGAAACACCATATATTTT
v_gene: TRBV5-1; abundance: NA; j_gene: TRBJ2-7; d_gene: NA; CDR3aa: CASSFTGARDEQYF; CDR3nt: TGCGCCAGCAGCTTTACAGGAGCCAGGGACGAGCAGTACTTC
v_gene: TRBV18; abundance: NA; j_gene: TRBJ2-1; d_gene: NA; CDR3aa: CASSIDGGVSYNEQFF; CDR3nt: TGTGCCAGCTCGATAGACGGGGGTGTCTCCTACAATGAGCAGTTCTTC
v_gene: TRBV7-9; abundance: NA; j_gene: TRBJ2-7; d_gene: NA; CDR3aa: CASSFVGRPSYEQYF; CDR3nt: TGTGCCAGCAGCTTTGTGGGTCGGCCCTCCTACGAGCAGTACTTC
v_gene: TRBV19; abundance: NA; j_gene: TRBJ1-1; d_gene: NA; CDR3aa: CASSLTGNTEAFF; CDR3nt: TGTGCCAGTAGCCTGACAGGGAACACTGAAGCTTTCTTT
v_gene: TRBV6-5; abundance: NA; j_gene: TRBJ2-1; d_gene: TRBD2; CDR3aa: CASSYPSGVYNEQFF; CDR3nt: TGTGCCAGCAGTTACCCTAGCGGAGTATACAATGAGCAGTTCTTC
v_gene: TRBV9; abundance: NA; j_gene: TRBJ2-3; d_gene: NA; CDR3aa: CASSLDYTDTQYF; CDR3nt: TGTGCCAGCAGTTTGGACTACACAGATACGCAGTATTTT
v_gene: TRBV5-5; abundance: NA; j_gene: TRBJ2-7; d_gene: NA; CDR3aa: CASSYSGTYAYEQYF; CDR3nt: TGTGCCAGCAGCTATTCCGGGACGTACGCCTACGAGCAGTACTTC
v_gene: TRBV19; abundance: few; j_gene: TRBJ2-2; d_gene: TRBD2; CDR3aa: CASKLPGLAGGPNTGELFF; CDR3nt: TGTGCCAGTAAACTTCCGGGACTAGCGGGAGGACCGAACACCGGGGAGCTGTTTTTT
v_gene: TRBV7-9; abundance: NA; j_gene: TRBJ1-2; d_gene: NA; CDR3aa: CASSKPSDFNYGYTF; CDR3nt: TGTGCCAGCAGCAAACCGTCGGACTTTAACTATGGCTACACCTTC